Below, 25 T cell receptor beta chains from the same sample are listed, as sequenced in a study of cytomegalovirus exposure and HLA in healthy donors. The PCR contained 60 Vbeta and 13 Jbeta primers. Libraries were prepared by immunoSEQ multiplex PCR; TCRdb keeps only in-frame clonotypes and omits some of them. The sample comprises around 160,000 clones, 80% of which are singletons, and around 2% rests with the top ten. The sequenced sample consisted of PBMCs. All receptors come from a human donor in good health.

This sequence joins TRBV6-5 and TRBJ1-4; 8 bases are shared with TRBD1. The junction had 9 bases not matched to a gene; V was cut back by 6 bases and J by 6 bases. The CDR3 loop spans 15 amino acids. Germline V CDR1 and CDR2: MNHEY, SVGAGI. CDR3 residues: CASRPTPDRDEKLFF. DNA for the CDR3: TGTGCCAGCAGACCTACTCCGGACAGGGATGAAAAACTGTTTTTT.

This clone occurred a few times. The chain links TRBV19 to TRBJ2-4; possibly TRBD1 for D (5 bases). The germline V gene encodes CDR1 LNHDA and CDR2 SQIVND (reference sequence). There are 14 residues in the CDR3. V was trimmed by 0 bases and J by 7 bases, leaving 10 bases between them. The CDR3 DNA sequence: TGTGCCAGTAGTATAGATTGGGGCCGTAACATTCAGTACTTC. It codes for CASSIDWGRNIQYF.

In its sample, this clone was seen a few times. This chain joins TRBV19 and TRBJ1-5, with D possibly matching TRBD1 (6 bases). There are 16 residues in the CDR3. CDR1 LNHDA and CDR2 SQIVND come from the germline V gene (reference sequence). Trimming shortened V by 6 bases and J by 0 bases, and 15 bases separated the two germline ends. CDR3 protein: CASSIRGANSNQPQHF. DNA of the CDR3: TGTGCCAGTAGCATCAGGGGAGCAAATAGCAATCAGCCCCAGCATTTT.

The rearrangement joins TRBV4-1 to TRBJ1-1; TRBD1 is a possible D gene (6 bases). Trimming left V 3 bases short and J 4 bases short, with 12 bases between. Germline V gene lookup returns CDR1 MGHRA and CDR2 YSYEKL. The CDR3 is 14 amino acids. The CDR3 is CASSQHQGFTEAFF. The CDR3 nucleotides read TGCGCCAGCAGCCAGCACCAGGGGTTCACTGAAGCTTTCTTT.

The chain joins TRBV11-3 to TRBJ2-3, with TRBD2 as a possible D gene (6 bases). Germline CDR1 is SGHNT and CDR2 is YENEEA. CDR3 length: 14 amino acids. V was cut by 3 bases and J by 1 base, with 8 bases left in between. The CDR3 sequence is CASSLGLGTDTQYF. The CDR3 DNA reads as TGTGCCAGCAGCTTGGGACTGGGCACAGATACGCAGTATTTT. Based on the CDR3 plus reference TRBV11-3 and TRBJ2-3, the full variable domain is EAGVVQSPRYKIIEKKQPVAFWCNPISGHNTLYWYLQNLGQGPELLIRYENEEAVDDSQLPKDRFSAERLKGVDSTLKIQPAELGDSAVYLCASSLGLGTDTQYFGPGTRLTVL.

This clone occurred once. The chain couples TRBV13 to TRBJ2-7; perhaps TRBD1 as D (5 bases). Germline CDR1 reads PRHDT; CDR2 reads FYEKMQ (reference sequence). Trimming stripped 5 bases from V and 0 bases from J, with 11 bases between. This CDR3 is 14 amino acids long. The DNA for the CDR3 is TGTGCCAGCAGCCGGACATCCGTCTCCTACGAGCAGTACTTC. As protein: CASSRTSVSYEQYF.

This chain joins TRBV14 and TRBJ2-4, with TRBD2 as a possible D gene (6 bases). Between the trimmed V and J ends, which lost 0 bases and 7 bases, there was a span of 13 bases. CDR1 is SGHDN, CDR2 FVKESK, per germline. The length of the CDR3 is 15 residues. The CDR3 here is CASSQDSAGKNIQYF. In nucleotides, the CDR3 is TGTGCCAGCAGCCAAGATAGTGCGGGGAAGAACATTCAGTACTTC.

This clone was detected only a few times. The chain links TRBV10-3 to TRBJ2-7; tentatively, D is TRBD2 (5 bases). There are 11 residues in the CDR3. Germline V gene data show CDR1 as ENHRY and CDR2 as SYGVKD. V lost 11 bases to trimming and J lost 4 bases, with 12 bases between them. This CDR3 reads CAAREGYEQYF. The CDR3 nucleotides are TGTGCCGCCCGAGAGGGTTACGAGCAGTACTTC.

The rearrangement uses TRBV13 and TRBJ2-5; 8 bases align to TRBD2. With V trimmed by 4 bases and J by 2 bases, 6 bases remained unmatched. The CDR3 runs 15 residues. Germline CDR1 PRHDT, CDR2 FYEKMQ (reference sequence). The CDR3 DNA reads TGTGCCAGCAGCTCACTAGCGGACTTACAAGAGACCCAGTACTTC. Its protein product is CASSSLADLQETQYF.

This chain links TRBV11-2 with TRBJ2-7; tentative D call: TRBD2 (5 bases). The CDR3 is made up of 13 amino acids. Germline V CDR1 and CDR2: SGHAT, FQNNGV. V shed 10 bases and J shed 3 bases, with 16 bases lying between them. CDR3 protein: CATRTLAGYEQYF. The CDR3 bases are TGTGCCACCCGGACTCTGGCGGGCTACGAGCAGTACTTC.

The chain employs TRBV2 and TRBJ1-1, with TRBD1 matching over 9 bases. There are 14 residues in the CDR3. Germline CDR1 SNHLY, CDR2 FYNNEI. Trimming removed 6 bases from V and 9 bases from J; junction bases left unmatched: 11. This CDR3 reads CASSETGGTGKAFF. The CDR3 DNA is TGTGCCAGCAGCGAAACAGGGGGCACGGGTAAAGCTTTCTTT.

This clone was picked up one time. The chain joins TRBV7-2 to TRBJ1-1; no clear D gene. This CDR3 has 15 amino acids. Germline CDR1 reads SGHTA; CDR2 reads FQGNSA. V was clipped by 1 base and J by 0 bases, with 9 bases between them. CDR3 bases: TGTGCCAGCAGCTTAGAGGGAGTCATGAACACTGAAGCTTTCTTT. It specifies CASSLEGVMNTEAFF.

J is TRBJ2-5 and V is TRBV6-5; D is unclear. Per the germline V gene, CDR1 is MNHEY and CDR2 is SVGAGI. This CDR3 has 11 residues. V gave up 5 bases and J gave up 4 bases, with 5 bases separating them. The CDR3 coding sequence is TGTGCCAGCAGTACCGGAGAGACCCAGTACTTC. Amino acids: CASSTGETQYF.

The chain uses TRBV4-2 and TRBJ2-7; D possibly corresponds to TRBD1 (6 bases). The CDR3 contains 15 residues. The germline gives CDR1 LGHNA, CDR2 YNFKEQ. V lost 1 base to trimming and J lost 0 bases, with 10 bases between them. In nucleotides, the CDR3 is TGTGCCAGCAGCCAAGGCGCAGGGGACTCCTACGAGCAGTACTTC. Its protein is CASSQGAGDSYEQYF.

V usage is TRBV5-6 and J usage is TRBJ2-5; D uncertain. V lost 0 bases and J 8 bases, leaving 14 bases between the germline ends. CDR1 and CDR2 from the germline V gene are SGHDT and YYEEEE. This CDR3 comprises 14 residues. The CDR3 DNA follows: TGTGCCAGCAGCTTGGAACTTGCCCCGATTACCCAGTACTTC. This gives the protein CASSLELAPITQYF. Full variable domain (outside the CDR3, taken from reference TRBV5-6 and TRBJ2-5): DAGVTQSPTHLIKTRGQQVTLRCSPKSGHDTVSWYQQALGQGPQFIFQYYEEEERQRGNFPDRFSGHQFPNYSSELNVNALLLGDSALYLCASSLELAPITQYFGPGTRLLVL.

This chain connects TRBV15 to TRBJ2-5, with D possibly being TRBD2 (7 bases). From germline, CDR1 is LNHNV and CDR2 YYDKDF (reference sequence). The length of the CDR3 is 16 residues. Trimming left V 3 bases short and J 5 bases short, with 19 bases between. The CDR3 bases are TGTGCCACCAGCAGGGGAACGGGGGGCTTCCATGAGACCCAGTACTTC. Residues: CATSRGTGGFHETQYF.

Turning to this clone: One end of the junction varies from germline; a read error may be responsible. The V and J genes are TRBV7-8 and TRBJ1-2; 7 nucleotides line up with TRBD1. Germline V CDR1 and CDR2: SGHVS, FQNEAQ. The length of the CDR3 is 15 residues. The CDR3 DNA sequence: TGTGCCAGCAGCTCGAGAGGGACAGCTAACTATGGCTACCCCTTC. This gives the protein CASSSRGTANYGYPF.

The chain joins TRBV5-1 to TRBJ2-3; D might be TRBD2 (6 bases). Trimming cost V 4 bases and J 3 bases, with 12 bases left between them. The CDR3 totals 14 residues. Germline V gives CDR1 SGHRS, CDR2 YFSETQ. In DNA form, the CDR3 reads TGCGCCAGCAGCCCGGGACTCCTTACAGATACGCAGTATTTT. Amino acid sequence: CASSPGLLTDTQYF.

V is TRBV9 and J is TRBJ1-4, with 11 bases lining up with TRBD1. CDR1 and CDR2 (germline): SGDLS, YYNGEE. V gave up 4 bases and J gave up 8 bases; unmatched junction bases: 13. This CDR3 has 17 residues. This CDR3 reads CASSSQRSGTGGEKLFF. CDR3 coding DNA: TGTGCCAGCAGCTCACAGAGATCCGGGACAGGGGGAGAAAAACTGTTTTTT.

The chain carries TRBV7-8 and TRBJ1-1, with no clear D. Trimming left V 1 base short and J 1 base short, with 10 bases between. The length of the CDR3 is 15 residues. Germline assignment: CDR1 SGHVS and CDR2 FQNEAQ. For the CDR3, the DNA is TGTGCCAGCAGCTTAGTTGGTCAGCGGAACACTGAAGCTTTCTTT. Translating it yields CASSLVGQRNTEAFF.

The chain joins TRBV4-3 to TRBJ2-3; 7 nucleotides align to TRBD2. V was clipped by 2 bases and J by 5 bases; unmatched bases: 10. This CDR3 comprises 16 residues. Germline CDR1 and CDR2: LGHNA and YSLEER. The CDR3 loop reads CASSQISQRGIDTQYF. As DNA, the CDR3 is TGCGCCAGCAGCCAAATCTCGCAGCGGGGAATAGATACGCAGTATTTT.

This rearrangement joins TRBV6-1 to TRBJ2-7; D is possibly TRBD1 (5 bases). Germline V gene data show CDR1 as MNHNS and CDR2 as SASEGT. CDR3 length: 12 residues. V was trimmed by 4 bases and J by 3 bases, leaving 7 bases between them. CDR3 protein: CASSGQGYEQYF. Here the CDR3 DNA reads TGTGCCAGCAGTGGGCAGGGCTACGAGCAGTACTTC.

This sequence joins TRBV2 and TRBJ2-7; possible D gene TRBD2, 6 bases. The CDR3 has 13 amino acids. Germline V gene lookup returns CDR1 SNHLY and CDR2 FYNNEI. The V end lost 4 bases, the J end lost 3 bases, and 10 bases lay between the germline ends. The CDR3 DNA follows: TGTGCCAGCAGTGGGGACTCCGACTACGAGCAGTACTTC. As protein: CASSGDSDYEQYF.

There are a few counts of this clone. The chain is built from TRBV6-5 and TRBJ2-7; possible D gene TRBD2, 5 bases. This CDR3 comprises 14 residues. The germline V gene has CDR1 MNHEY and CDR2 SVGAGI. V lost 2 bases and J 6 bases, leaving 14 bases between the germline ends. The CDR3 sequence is CASSYEGRWGEQYF. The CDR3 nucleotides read TGTGCCAGCAGTTACGAGGGTCGATGGGGCGAGCAGTACTTC.

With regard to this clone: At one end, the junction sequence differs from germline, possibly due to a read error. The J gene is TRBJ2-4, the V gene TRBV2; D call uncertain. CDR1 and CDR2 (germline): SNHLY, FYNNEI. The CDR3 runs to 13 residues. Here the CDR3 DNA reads TGTGCCAGCAGTGAGGAGTGGCAAAACATTCGGTACTTC. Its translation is CASSEEWQNIRYF.